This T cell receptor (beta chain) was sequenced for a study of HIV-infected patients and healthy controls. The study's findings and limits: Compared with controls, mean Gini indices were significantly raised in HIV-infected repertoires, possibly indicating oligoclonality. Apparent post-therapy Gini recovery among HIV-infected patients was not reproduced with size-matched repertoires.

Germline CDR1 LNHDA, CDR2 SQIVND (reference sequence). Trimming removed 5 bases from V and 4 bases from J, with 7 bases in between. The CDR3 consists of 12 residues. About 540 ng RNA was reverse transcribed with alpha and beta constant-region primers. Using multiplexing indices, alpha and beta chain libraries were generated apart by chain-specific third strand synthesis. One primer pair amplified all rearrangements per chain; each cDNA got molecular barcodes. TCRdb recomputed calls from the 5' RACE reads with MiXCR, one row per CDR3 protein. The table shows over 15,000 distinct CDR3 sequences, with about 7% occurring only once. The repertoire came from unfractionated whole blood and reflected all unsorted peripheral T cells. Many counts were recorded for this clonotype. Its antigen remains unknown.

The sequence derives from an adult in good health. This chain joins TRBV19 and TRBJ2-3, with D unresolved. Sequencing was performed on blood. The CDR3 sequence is CASSPWSDTQYF. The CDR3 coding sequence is TGTGCCAGTAGTCCTTGGTCAGATACGCAGTATTTT.